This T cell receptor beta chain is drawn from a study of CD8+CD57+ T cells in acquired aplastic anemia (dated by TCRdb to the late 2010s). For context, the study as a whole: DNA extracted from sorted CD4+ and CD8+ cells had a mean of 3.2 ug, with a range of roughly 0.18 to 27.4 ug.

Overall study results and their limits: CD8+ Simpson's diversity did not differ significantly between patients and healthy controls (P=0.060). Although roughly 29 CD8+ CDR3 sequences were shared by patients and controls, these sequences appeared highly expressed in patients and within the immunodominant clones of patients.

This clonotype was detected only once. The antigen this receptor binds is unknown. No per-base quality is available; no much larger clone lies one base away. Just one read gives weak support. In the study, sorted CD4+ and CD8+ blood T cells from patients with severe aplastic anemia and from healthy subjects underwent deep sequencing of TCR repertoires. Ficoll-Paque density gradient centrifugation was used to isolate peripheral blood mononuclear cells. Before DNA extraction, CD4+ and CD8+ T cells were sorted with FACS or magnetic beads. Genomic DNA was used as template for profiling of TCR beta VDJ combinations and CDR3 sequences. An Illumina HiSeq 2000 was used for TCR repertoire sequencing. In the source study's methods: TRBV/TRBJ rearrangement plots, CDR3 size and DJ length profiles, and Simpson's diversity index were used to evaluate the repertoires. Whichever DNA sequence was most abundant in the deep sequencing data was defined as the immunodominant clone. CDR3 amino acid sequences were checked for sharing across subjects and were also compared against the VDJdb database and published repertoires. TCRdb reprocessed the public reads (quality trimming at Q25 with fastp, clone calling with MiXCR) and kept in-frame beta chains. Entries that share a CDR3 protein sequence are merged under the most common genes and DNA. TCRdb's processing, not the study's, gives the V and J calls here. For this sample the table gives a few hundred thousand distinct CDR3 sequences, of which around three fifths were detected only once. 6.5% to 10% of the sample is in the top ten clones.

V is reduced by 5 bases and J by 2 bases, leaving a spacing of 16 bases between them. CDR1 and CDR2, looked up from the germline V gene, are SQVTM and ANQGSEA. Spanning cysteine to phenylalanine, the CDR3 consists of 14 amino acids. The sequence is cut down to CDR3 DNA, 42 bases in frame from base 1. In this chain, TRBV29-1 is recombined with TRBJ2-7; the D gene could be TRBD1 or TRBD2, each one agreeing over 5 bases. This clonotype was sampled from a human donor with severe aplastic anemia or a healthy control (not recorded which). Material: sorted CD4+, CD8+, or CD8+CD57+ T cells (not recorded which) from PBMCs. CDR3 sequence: CSVYVGVDTYEQYF. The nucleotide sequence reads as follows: TGCAGCGTTTATGTGGGGGTAGATACCTACGAGCAGTACTTC.